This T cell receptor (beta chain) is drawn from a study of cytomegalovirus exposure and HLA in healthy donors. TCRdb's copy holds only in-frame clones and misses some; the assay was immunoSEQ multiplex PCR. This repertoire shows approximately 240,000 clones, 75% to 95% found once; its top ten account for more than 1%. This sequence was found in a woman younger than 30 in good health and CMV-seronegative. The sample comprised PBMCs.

The CDR3 protein is CASGVRWGPYNEQFF. The DNA of the CDR3 is TGTGCTAGTGGGGTCCGGTGGGGGCCCTACAATGAGCAGTTCTTC. The J gene is TRBJ2-1, the V gene TRBV12-5; the D gene is possibly TRBD1 (6 bases). The ends were cut back, 6 bases at V and 2 bases at J, with 14 bases in the middle. The CDR3 runs to 15 residues. The germline V gene encodes CDR1 LGHNT and CDR2 FRNRAP.